These 8 T cell receptor beta chains came from one sample sequenced in a study of tumor-infiltrating lymphocytes in primary liver carcinoma. Blood RNA originated from unsorted whole blood, with germline DNA additionally extracted. With 400 to 550 ng total RNA as template and a constant-region primer, TCR beta cDNA was made. Modified slightly, ARM-PCR produced TCR beta libraries over three nested multiplex PCR rounds. Both of the initial two PCR rounds ran for around 9 cycles and employed TRBV1-TRBV30 forward primers alongside a C-beta reverse primer. TCRdb independently ran MiXCR on the multiplex PCR reads; one entry per CDR3 protein. In the table there are about 200,000 distinct CDR3 sequences, about 65% of which are singletons. The sequencing input was peripheral blood. The receptors were sampled from a woman aged 55-75 years with primary liver carcinoma and hepatitis B virus infection.

Only a few counts were recorded for this clonotype. The chain combines TRBV14 with TRBJ1-2, with D hard to call. This CDR3 spans 14 amino acids. Germline V gene lookup returns CDR1 SGHDN and CDR2 FVKESK. V lost 2 bases to trimming and J lost 2 bases, with 9 bases between them. This CDR3 reads CASSQTSRNYGYTF. The CDR3 DNA reads TGTGCCAGCAGCCAAACCAGTCGAAACTATGGCTACACCTTC.

Comment on this clonotype: A much larger clone lies one base from this, so it may be a read error. DNA for the CDR3: TGTGCCAACAGCTCGGACAGGGGAGATGGCTACACCTTC. It yields the protein CANSSDRGDGYTF. The rearrangement uses TRBV6-1 and TRBJ1-2, with 9 bases that match TRBD1. Germline CDR1 and CDR2: MNHNS and SASEGT. After removal of 10 bases from V and 6 bases from J, the junction contained 9 bases not matched to a gene. The CDR3 length is 13 residues.

A note on this clonotype: A much larger clone is a single base away; this may be a read error. The gene calls are TRBV30 and TRBJ2-1; 9 nucleotides match TRBD2. CDR1 GTSNPN and CDR2 SVGIG come from the germline V gene (reference sequence). V lost 3 bases and J lost 9; bases outside the gene matches: 9. The CDR3 covers 14 residues. CDR3 bases: TGTGCCTGGAGCAGACTAGCGGTGGGAATTGAGCAGTTCTTC. Protein sequence: CAWSRLAVGIEQFF.

This clonotype was counted at least ten times. J is TRBJ1-1 and V is TRBV11-2; D unresolved. This CDR3 contains 12 residues. Trimming removed 8 bases from V and 0 bases from J, with 7 bases in between. Germline V gene data show CDR1 as SGHAT and CDR2 as FQNNGV. CDR3 sequence reads: CASGDLNTEAFF. The CDR3 bases are TGTGCCAGCGGAGATCTGAACACTGAAGCTTTCTTT.

A note on this clonotype: Because it lacks the conserved phenylalanine or tryptophan at the end, this CDR3 is likely a read error. The DNA is omitted, as the CDR3 cannot be located on it reliably, and the CDR3 follows TCRdb's listing. V usage is TRBV12-3 or TRBV12-4 and J usage is TRBJ2-3; the table calls TRBD2, which could not be checked here. The CDR3 comprises 13 residues, both ends counted. CDR3 sequence reads: CASTLSSGLTPYL.

The rearrangement joins TRBV11-2 to TRBJ2-1, with 10 bases matching TRBD1. This CDR3 spans 15 amino acids. The V segment lost 4 bases and the J segment 16 bases; nucleotides outside the gene matches: 16. Germline-derived CDR1 and CDR2 are SGHAT and FQNNGV. The DNA of the CDR3 is TGTGCCAGCAGCTCGACAGGGGGCTCCTACAATGGGCAATTCTTC. Its translation is CASSSTGGSYNGQFF.

The V and J genes are TRBV5-1 and TRBJ2-6; no firm D call. This CDR3 has 16 amino acids. V gave up 4 bases and J gave up 3 bases, with 14 bases separating them. Germline CDR1 is SGHRS and CDR2 is YFSETQ. The CDR3 DNA reads as TGCGCCAGCAGCCCAAACATTCGCTATGGGGCCAACGTCCTGACTTTC. Encoded protein: CASSPNIRYGANVLTF.

About this clonotype: A single base separates this from a much larger clone, so it may be a read error. This sequence joins TRBV6-6 and TRBJ1-2; maybe TRBD1 (5 bases). Germline assignment: CDR1 MNHNY and CDR2 SVGAGI (reference sequence). V lost 4 bases and J 0 bases, leaving 18 bases between the germline ends. The CDR3 contains 17 residues. The CDR3 protein is CASSSSRDGLANYGYTF. The CDR3 DNA reads TGTGCCAGCAGTTCCTCCAGGGACGGGCTAGCTAACTATGGCTACACCTTC.